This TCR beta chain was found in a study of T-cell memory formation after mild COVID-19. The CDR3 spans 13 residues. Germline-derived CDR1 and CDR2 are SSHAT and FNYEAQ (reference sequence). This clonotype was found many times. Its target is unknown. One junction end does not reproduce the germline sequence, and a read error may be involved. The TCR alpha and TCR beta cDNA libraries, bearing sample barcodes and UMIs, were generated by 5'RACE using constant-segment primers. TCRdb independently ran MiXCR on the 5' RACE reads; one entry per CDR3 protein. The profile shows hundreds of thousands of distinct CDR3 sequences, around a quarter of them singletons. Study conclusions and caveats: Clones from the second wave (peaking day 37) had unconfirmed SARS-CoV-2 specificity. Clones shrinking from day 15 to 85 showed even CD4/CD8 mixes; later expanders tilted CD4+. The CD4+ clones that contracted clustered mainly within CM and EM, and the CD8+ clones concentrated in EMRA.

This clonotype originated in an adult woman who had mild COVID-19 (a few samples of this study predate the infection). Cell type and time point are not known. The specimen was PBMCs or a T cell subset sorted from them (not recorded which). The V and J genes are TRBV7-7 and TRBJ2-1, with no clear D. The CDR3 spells CASSLGGTNEQFF. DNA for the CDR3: TGTGCTAGCAGCTTAGGCGGTACCAATGAGCAGTTCTTC.